This TCR beta chain was captured by sequencing in a study of metastatic and nonmetastatic thyroid tumors. The length of the CDR3 is 15 residues. V shed 3 bases and J 2 bases; nucleotides not matched to a gene: 7. Germline V gives CDR1 SGHVS, CDR2 FQNEAQ. Many counts were recorded for this clone. Original analysis: For papillary thyroid cancer, a distant-metastasis classifier was constructed from CDR3 differences observed across clinicopathological groups. TCRdb re-clonotyped the PCR reads through MiXCR. TCRdb, not the authors, supplied the V and J calls. The sample lists 15,000 to 20,000 clones, over 20% seen once, with under 11% in the top ten. Each patient went into thyroid surgery without having received any treatment.

The sample comprised adjacent normal tissue. The TCR comes from a female donor with papillary thyroid cancer or a benign thyroid nodule (not recorded which). Some clones in this sample may be carry-over from other donors' samples. The chain couples TRBV7-8 to TRBJ2-7; the match to TRBD2 covers 7 bases. The CDR3 DNA follows: TGTGCCAGCAGCTTTGGCGTAGCGGGTCCCTACGAGCAGTACTTC. Translated, it gives CASSFGVAGPYEQYF.